The TCR beta chain described here comes from a study of control samples from healthy donors and cancer patients. CDR3 length equals 15 residues. V dropped 1 base and J dropped 5 bases, with 14 bases sitting between them. Germline loops: CDR1 SGHTA, CDR2 FQGNSA. Libraries were prepared by immunoSEQ multiplex PCR; TCRdb keeps only in-frame clonotypes and omits some of them. The sample records about 69,000 clones, 84% being singletons. The sequence derives from a woman aged 45-60 years with lung cancer. The sequencing input was PBMCs. V and J are TRBV7-2 and TRBJ1-1; a weak D match, TRBD1 (5 bases). CDR3: CASSLDAGEGTEAFF. The CDR3, as DNA: TGTGCCAGCAGCTTAGATGCGGGGGAGGGGACTGAAGCTTTCTTT.